One sample yielded the 4 T cell receptor beta chains listed below, sequenced in a study of blood T cells in healthy people across ages. A J-beta primer mix and a sample-barcoded 5' primer were used in a second PCR of about 7 to 12 cycles. TCRdb itself ran the 5' RACE reads through MiXCR, one entry per CDR3 protein. Here the sample spans a few hundred thousand distinct CDR3 sequences, roughly 26% being singletons. The source material was blood. The source is a woman in her seventies in good health.

This clonotype appeared a few times. The chain has TRBV5-1 and TRBJ1-2; perhaps TRBD1 as D (5 bases). The V end was cut by 3 bases, the J end by 3 bases, with 9 bases between. The CDR3 has 13 residues. Germline CDR1 reads SGHRS; CDR2 reads YFSETQ. CDR3 bases: TGCGCCAGCAGCTCCGACAGCTACTATGGCTACACCTTC. It specifies CASSSDSYYGYTF.

This clonotype appeared once. This sequence joins TRBV7-2 and TRBJ2-5; maybe TRBD2 (6 bases). With the DNA end fitting TRBJ2-7 better, the J assignment may be wrong. The CDR3 is 14 amino acids. The V gene's germline CDR1 is SGHTA and CDR2 FQGNSA. The CDR3: CASSLEAGFDEQYF. In nucleotides, the CDR3 is TGTGCCAGCAGCTTAGAAGCGGGTTTCGACGAGCAGTACTTC.

This clonotype came up many times. V gene TRBV5-1 combines with J gene TRBJ2-3; D call uncertain. The CDR3 is 14 amino acids. Trimming cost V 0 bases and J 2 bases, with 7 bases left between them. CDR1 and CDR2 from the germline V gene are SGHRS and YFSETQ. The CDR3 here is CASSLGGTTDTQYF. The CDR3 nucleotides are TGCGCCAGCAGCTTGGGCGGAACCACAGATACGCAGTATTTT.

V gene TRBV5-5 combines with J gene TRBJ2-6; D is undetermined. This CDR3 comprises 17 residues. Trimming cost V 4 bases and J 0 bases, with 14 bases left between them. CDR1 and CDR2 (germline): SGHKS, YYEKEE (reference sequence). Here the CDR3 DNA reads TGTGCCAGCAGCCCAGAAGACCGCTACTCTGGGGCCAACGTCCTGACTTTC. Protein product: CASSPEDRYSGANVLTF.